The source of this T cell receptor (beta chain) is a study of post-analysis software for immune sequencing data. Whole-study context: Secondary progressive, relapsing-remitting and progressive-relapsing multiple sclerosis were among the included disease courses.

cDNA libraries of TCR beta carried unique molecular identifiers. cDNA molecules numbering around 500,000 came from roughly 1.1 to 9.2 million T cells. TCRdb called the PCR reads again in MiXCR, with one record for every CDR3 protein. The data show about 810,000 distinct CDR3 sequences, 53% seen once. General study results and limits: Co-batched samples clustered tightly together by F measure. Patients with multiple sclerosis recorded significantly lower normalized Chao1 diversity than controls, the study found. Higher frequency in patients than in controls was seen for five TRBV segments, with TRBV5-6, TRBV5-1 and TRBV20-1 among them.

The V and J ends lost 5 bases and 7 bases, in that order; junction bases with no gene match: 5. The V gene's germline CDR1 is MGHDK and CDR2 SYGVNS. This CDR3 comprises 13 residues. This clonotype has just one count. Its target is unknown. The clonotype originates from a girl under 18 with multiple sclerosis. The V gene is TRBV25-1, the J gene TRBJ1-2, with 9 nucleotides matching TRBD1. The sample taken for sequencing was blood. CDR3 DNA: TGTGCCAGCAGTACCGGGACAGGGAGTGGCTACACCTTC. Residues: CASSTGTGSGYTF.